Given below is one TCR beta chain in context. Which antigen it targets is not known. Base qualities are missing; no much larger clone stands one base away. CDR1 and CDR2, per the germline V gene, are KGHDR and SFDVKD. The junction shows trimming of 7 bases on V and 0 bases on J, plus 8 bases between the germline ends. The CDR3 covers 13 residues, taking in both the cysteine and the phenylalanine. The sequence is cut down to CDR3 DNA, 39 bases in frame from base 1. TCRbeta CDR3 regions were amplified from genomic DNA by means of the immunoSEQ Assay, a bias-controlled multiplex PCR. As for how the authors treated the data: The number of nucleated cells in each sample was estimated by amplification of reference gene primers within the assay. Sequence reads were collapsed and filtered to measure the absolute abundance of every unique TCRbeta CDR3 rearrangement. Productive Simpson clonality was computed per sample as the square root of Simpson's diversity index over productive rearrangements. Here the immuneACCESS table is served through TCRdb, limited to in-frame sequences with V and J called. Missing clones are a known gap in these copies; in checked studies unresolved V genes cover under half, and the rest lacks a known reason. V and J calls plus clone size are reproduced from that table; the DNA served to infer D and trimming. This sample is represented by over 200,000 clones; just under 90% of them were singletons. The ten largest clones capture 2.7% of the sample.

The sample comes from a study of blood T cell repertoires in COVID-19 (TCRdb year 2020). Describing the broader study: Collaborator samples came from the United States, Italy and Spain and covered acute and convalescent phases of COVID-19. The material from the prospective study consisted of cDNA or gDNA derived from T cells, B-cell-depleted T cells, or PBMCs. The dataset comprised deeply sampled blood TCRbeta repertoires from subjects exposed to, actively infected with, or recovered from COVID-19. The repertoires were released in a freely available public database meant as a resource for research on the immune response to SARS-CoV-2. Samples came from the ongoing ImmuneRACE study (first 160 participants) plus 1,254 subjects from 6 global collaborators. Nearly every sample came with metadata listing a de-identified subject ID, COVID-19 status, age in years and sex. Where available, HLA class I and class II types were taken from metadata supplied by the sample provider and were not determined by assay-based typing.

One collaborating source in Seattle enrolled patients during active infection and followed them longitudinally through the course of disease. Collaborating institutions collected whole blood in K2EDTA tubes following their own protocols. For TCRbeta analysis, collaborators shipped samples in one of three forms: frozen whole blood, isolated PBMCs, or DNA extracted from either of those sample types. What the study reported, not specific to this receptor: The quantity of clinical and demographic metadata differed by source and by participant and was supplied without curation.

The material sequenced was peripheral blood. This chain joins TRBV24-1 to TRBJ1-1, with TRBD1 tentatively as D gene (5 bases match). The TCR comes from a man aged 25-40 years with COVID-19, enrolled during active disease. The CDR3 region has the sequence CATRGGVNTEAFF. The sequenced DNA is TGTGCCACCAGGGGGGGGGTGAACACTGAAGCTTTCTTT.